This record concerns one T cell receptor (beta chain) sequence. What it binds is unknown. The protocol was immunoSEQ multiplex PCR, while the TCRdb copy is restricted to in-frame clones and leaves out a portion. The sample records 50,000 to 80,000 clones, roughly 81% being singletons. The source of the sample is a study of OX40 agonist ivuxolimab in advanced cancers. For the study at large: The study reported partial responses in three patients: one hepatocellular carcinoma, two cutaneous melanoma. Study results and caveats: CD4+ and CD8+ blood T cells expanded clonally by week 6 at 0.1 to 3.0 mg/kg.

The CDR3 covers 14 residues. Losses at the gene ends were 3 bases for V and 5 bases for J; bases not matched to a gene: 6. CDR1 ENHRY and CDR2 SYGVKD come from the germline V gene. This sequence was found in an adult with an advanced solid tumor such as melanoma, head and neck, liver or kidney cancer. This chain links TRBV10-3 with TRBJ2-5; TRBD1 matches at 7 bases. The sample consisted of CD4+ or CD8+ T cells sorted from blood, taken in a trial of the OX40 agonist ivuxolimab. Here the CDR3 reads CAISERTGEETQYF. CDR3 DNA sequence: TGTGCCATCAGTGAACGGACAGGTGAGGAGACCCAGTACTTC.